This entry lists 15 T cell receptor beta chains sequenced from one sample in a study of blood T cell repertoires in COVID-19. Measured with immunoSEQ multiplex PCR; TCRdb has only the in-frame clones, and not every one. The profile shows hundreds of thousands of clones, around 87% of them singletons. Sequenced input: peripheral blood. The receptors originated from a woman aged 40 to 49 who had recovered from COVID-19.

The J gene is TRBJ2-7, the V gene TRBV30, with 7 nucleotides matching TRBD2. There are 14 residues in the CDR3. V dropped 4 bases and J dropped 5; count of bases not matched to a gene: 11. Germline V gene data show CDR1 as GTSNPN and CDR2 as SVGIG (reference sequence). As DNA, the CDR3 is TGTGCCTGGATTGGGAGGGGACGAGAAAACGAGCAGTACTTC. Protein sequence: CAWIGRGRENEQYF.

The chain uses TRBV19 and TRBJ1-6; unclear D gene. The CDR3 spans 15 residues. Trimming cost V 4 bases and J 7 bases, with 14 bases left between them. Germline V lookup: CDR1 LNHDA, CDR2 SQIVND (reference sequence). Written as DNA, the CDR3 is TGTGCCAGTAGTACCGCCTCGTGGGCCAATTCACCCCTCCACTTT. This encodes CASSTASWANSPLHF.

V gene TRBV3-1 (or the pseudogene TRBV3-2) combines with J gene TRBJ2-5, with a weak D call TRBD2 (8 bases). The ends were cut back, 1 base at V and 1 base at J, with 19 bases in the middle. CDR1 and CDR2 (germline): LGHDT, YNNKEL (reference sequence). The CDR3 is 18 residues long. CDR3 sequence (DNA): TGTGCCAGCAGCCAAGGCGAGGGGGCGGGGGGCGTCCAAGAGACCCAGTACTTC. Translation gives CASSQGEGAGGVQETQYF.

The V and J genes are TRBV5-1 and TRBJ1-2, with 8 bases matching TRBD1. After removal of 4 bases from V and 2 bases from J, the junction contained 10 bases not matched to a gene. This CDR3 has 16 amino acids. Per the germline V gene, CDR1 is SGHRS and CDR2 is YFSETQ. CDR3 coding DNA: TGCGCCAGCAGCCGGGCGAGAGGGGACAGGAACTATGGCTACACCTTC. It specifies CASSRARGDRNYGYTF.

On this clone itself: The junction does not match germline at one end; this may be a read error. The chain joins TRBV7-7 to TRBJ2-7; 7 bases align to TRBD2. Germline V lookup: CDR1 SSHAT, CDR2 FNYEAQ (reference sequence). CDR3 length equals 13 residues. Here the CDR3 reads CASSLGEGYEQYF. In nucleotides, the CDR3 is TGTGCTAGCAGCTTAGGGGAGGGCTACGAGCAGTACTTC.

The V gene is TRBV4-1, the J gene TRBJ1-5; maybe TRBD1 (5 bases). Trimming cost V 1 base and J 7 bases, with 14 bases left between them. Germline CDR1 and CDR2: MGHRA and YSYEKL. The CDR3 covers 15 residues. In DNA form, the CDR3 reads TGCGCCAGCAGCCAAGTTAGTGGGGCCGGGCAGCCCCAGCATTTT. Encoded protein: CASSQVSGAGQPQHF.

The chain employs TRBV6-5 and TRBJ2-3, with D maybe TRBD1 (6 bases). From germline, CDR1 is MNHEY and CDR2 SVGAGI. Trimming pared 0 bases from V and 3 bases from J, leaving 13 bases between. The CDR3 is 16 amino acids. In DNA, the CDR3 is TGTGCCAGCAGTTACTCGTCAGGGGCGCCTACAGATACGCAGTATTTT. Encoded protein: CASSYSSGAPTDTQYF.

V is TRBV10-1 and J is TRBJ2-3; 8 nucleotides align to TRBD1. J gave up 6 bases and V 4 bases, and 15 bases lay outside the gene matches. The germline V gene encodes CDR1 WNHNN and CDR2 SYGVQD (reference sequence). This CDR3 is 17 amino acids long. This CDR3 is CASSGGPPDRGMDTQYF. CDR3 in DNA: TGCGCCAGCAGTGGGGGGCCCCCTGACAGGGGTATGGATACGCAGTATTTT.

The CDR3 DNA follows: TGTGCCAGCAGCCACCCCTTAGGGACAGACAACGTCCTGACTTTC. The encoded protein is CASSHPLGTDNVLTF. V is TRBV3-1 (or the pseudogene TRBV3-2) and J is TRBJ2-6; 7 bases match TRBD1. CDR1 LGHDT and CDR2 YNNKEL come from the germline V gene (reference sequence). This CDR3 region has 15 residues. With V trimmed by 3 bases and J by 9 bases, 8 bases remained unmatched.

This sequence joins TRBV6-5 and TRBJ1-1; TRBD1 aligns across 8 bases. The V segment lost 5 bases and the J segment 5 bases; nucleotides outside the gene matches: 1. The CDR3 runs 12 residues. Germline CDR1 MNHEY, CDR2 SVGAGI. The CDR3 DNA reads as TGTGCCAGCAGTACAGGGGGGACTGAAGCTTTCTTT. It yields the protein CASSTGGTEAFF.

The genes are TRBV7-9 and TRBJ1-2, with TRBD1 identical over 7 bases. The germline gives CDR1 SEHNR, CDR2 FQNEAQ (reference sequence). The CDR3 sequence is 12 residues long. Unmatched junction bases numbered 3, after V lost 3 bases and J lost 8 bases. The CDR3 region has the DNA TGTGCCAGCAGCTTCGACAGGGAAGGCTACACCTTC. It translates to CASSFDREGYTF.

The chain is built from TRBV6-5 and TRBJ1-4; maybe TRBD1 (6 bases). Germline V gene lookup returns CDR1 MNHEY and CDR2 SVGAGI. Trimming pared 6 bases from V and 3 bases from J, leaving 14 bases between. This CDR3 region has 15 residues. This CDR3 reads CASSGGGRANEKLFF. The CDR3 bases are TGTGCCAGCAGCGGCGGGGGCCGAGCTAATGAAAAACTGTTTTTT.

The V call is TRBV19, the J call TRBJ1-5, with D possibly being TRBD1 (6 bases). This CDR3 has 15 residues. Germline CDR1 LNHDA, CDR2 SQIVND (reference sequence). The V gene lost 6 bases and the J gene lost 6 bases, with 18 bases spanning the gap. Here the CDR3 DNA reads TGTGCCAGTAGAACCCCGGGGAGAGGGGGTCAGCCCCAGCATTTT. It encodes CASRTPGRGGQPQHF.

The CDR3 reads CASSPSGIPGTGGGGNTEAFF. The CDR3 nucleotides read TGTGCCAGCTCACCATCCGGAATTCCCGGGACAGGGGGAGGGGGAAACACTGAAGCTTTCTTT. The genes are TRBV18 and TRBJ1-1; 11 bases match TRBD1. From germline, CDR1 is KGHSH and CDR2 LQKENI. CDR3 size: 21 residues. The V gene end was trimmed by 2 bases and the J gene end by 2 bases; junction bases not matched to a gene: 19. Complete variable domain (other parts from reference TRBV18 and TRBJ1-1): NAGVMQNPRHLVRRRGQEARLRCSPMKGHSHVYWYRQLPEEGLKFMVYLQKENIIDESGMPKERFSAEFPKEGPSILRIQQVVRGDSAAYFCASSPSGIPGTGGGGNTEAFFGQGTRLTVV.

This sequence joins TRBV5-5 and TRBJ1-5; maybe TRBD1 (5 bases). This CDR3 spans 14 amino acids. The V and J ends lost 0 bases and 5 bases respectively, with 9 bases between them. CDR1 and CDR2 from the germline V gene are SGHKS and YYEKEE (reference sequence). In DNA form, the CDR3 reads TGTGCCAGCAGCTTGGTGGGGGGGGATCAGCCCCAGCATTTT. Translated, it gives CASSLVGGDQPQHF.